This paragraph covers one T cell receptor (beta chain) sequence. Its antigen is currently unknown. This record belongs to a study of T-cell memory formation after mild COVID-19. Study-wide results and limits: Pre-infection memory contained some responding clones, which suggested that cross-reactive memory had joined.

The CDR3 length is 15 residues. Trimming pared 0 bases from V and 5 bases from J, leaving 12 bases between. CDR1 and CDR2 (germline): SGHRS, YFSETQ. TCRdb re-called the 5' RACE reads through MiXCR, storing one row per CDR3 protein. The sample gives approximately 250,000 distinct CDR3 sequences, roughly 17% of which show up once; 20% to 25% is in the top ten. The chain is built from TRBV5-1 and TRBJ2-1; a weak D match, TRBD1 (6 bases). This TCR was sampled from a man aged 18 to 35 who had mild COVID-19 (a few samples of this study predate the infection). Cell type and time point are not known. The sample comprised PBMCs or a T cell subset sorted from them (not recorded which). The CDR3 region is CASSLEGHTNNEQFF. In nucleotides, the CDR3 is TGCGCCAGCAGCTTGGAGGGACACACAAACAATGAGCAGTTCTTC.